A single sample gave rise to the 19 T cell receptor beta chains below, sequenced in a study of blood T cell repertoires in COVID-19. TCRdb's table, derived via immunoSEQ multiplex PCR, lists solely in-frame clones and lacks some. The data show approximately 240,000 clones, over 90% seen once. Sequencing input: peripheral blood. All receptors derive from a man under 40 with COVID-19, enrolled during active disease.

This rearrangement joins TRBV29-1 to TRBJ2-3; 9 bases map to TRBD1. The trim removed 6 bases at V and 1 base at J, leaving 2 bases unmatched. Germline loops: CDR1 SQVTM, CDR2 ANQGSEA. The CDR3 has 13 amino acids. The CDR3 region has the DNA TGCAGCGTACGGGACAGGGGCACAGATACGCAGTATTTT. Its protein is CSVRDRGTDTQYF.

The DNA of the CDR3 is TGTGCCAGCGGAGACAGGGTTTTGCAGCCCCAGCATTTT. As protein: CASGDRVLQPQHF. The rearrangement uses TRBV27 and TRBJ1-5; TRBD1 agrees at 7 bases. Germline-derived CDR1 and CDR2 are MNHEY and SMNVEV (reference sequence). The CDR3 is 13 amino acids. V gave up 8 bases and J gave up 7 bases; unmatched junction bases: 8.

J is TRBJ2-1 and V is TRBV4-1; 7 nucleotides align to TRBD2. CDR1 is MGHRA, CDR2 YSYEKL, per germline. The V segment lost 0 bases and the J segment 10 bases; nucleotides outside the gene matches: 12. The CDR3 is 16 amino acids. This CDR3 is CASSQEGLAAESEQFF. DNA for the CDR3: TGCGCCAGCAGCCAAGAAGGCCTAGCGGCGGAAAGCGAGCAGTTCTTC.

This chain uses TRBV6-4 with TRBJ1-1, with D possibly TRBD1 on 5 matching bases. Trimming took off 3 bases at V and 1 base at J, with 6 bases between the two ends. The germline V gene encodes CDR1 MRHNA and CDR2 SNTAGT. The CDR3 loop spans 13 amino acids. In DNA form, the CDR3 reads TGTGCCAGCAGTGAGACAGAGAACACTGAAGCTTTCTTT. This sequence encodes CASSETENTEAFF.

The chain combines TRBV4-1 with TRBJ1-5; D unclear. CDR3 size: 13 residues. Germline CDR1 is MGHRA and CDR2 is YSYEKL. V was pared by 1 base and J by 7 bases, with 8 bases between. The CDR3 coding sequence is TGCGCCAGCAGCCAAGTACTAGGGCAGCCCCAGCATTTT. The encoded protein is CASSQVLGQPQHF.

This chain links TRBV6-5 with TRBJ1-2; TRBD1 aligns across 7 bases. V was pared by 7 bases and J by 4 bases, with 9 bases of the junction left unmatched. Germline V CDR1 and CDR2: MNHEY, SVGAGI. The length of the CDR3 is 14 residues. CDR3 bases: TGTGCCAGCAACGGACAGGCGGGGGGCTATGGCTACACCTTC. It codes for CASNGQAGGYGYTF.

The chain carries TRBV7-9 and TRBJ1-6; no clear D. This CDR3 is 13 amino acids long. The V gene lost 0 bases and the J gene lost 9 bases, with 6 bases spanning the gap. The germline V gene encodes CDR1 SEHNR and CDR2 FQNEAQ (reference sequence). The DNA of the CDR3 is TGTGCCAGCAGCTTAGCCAACGGTTCACCCCTCCACTTT. Translation: CASSLANGSPLHF.

The chain is built from TRBV7-9 and TRBJ1-2, with TRBD1 identical over 9 bases. This CDR3 is built from 14 residues. Germline V CDR1 and CDR2: SEHNR, FQNEAQ (reference sequence). Losses at the gene ends were 4 bases for V and 4 bases for J; bases not matched to a gene: 4. The CDR3 DNA sequence: TGTGCCAGCAGCTCCCTGGACAGGGGCTATGGCTACACCTTC. This encodes CASSSLDRGYGYTF.

The rearrangement joins TRBV5-6 to TRBJ1-2; 10 nucleotides align to TRBD1. The trim removed 4 bases at V and 6 bases at J, leaving 6 bases unmatched. The CDR3 totals 14 residues. Germline V lookup: CDR1 SGHDT, CDR2 YYEEEE. This chain's CDR3 is CASSRDRGFHGYTF. The CDR3, as DNA: TGTGCCAGCAGCCGGGACAGGGGTTTTCATGGCTACACCTTC.

The chain employs TRBV30 and TRBJ1-5, with 7 bases that match TRBD1. Germline V gives CDR1 GTSNPN, CDR2 SVGIG (reference sequence). Losses at the gene ends were 3 bases for V and 6 bases for J; bases not matched to a gene: 5. The CDR3 is made up of 13 amino acids. The CDR3 region has the DNA TGTGCCTGGAGCCAGACAGGGTCTCAGCCCCAGCATTTT. Encoded protein: CAWSQTGSQPQHF.

This clone appeared a single time. V usage is TRBV4-1 and J usage is TRBJ2-3, with D possibly TRBD2 on 7 matching bases. This CDR3 has 16 residues. The germline CDR1 and CDR2 sequences are MGHRA and YSYEKL. V dropped 1 base and J dropped 5 bases, with 16 bases sitting between them. CDR3 amino acids: CASSQGTGGGEDTQYF. CDR3 nucleotide sequence: TGCGCCAGCAGCCAAGGAACGGGGGGCGGGGAAGATACGCAGTATTTT.

The chain recombines TRBV2 with TRBJ1-6, with D maybe TRBD1 (5 bases). V shed 0 bases and J shed 7 bases, with 16 bases lying between them. The CDR3 sequence is 17 residues long. Per germline, CDR1 SNHLY and CDR2 FYNNEI. CDR3 DNA: TGTGCCAGCAGTGAAGCGTCAGGGCTGGCAGGAAATTCACCCCTCCACTTT. Translating gives CASSEASGLAGNSPLHF.

The V call is TRBV3-1 (or the pseudogene TRBV3-2), the J call TRBJ2-7, with 9 positions matching TRBD2. V trimming: 1 base; J trimming: 5 bases; junction bases outside the gene matches: 6. CDR3 length: 15 amino acids. Germline V gene lookup returns CDR1 LGHDT and CDR2 YNNKEL (reference sequence). The CDR3 bases are TGTGCCAGCAGCCAAGGCGCCCTAGCGGGACACGAGCAGTACTTC. Encoded protein: CASSQGALAGHEQYF.

The V call is TRBV2, the J call TRBJ1-2, with 10 bases lining up with TRBD1. The germline gives CDR1 SNHLY, CDR2 FYNNEI. The trim removed 6 bases at V and 3 bases at J, leaving 4 bases unmatched. The CDR3 has 14 residues. This chain's CDR3 is CASSRQGADYGYTF. The DNA of the CDR3 is TGTGCCAGCAGCCGACAGGGGGCCGACTATGGCTACACCTTC. Variable domain in full (rest from reference TRBV2 and TRBJ1-2): EPEVTQTPSHQVTQMGQEVILRCVPISNHLYFYWYRQILGQKVEFLVSFYNNEISEKSEIFDDQFSVERPDGSNFTLKIRSTKLEDSAMYFCASSRQGADYGYTFGSGTRLTVV.

V and J are TRBV3-1 (or the pseudogene TRBV3-2) and TRBJ1-1; the D is unclear. The CDR3 has 14 amino acids. From germline, CDR1 is LGHDT and CDR2 YNNKEL (reference sequence). V lost 3 bases and J lost 0, with 8 bases in between. The CDR3 loop is CASSHGSMNTEAFF. The CDR3 coding sequence is TGTGCCAGCAGCCATGGGAGCATGAACACTGAAGCTTTCTTT.

This clone came up once. This chain joins TRBV5-1 and TRBJ1-1; D is ambiguous. Per germline, CDR1 SGHRS and CDR2 YFSETQ. V was cut by 0 bases and J by 2 bases, with 5 bases left in between. This CDR3 contains 13 residues. The CDR3 here is CASSLGTNTEAFF. CDR3 nucleotide sequence: TGCGCCAGCAGCTTGGGAACTAACACTGAAGCTTTCTTT.

Turning to this clone: The germline gene is not matched at one end of the junction; a read error may be the cause. The chain recombines TRBV29-1 with TRBJ2-1; TRBD2 is a possible D gene (5 bases). This CDR3 is built from 10 residues. CDR1 and CDR2 (germline): SQVTM, ANQGSEA. The CDR3: CSVEEESLLF. CDR3 in DNA: TGCAGCGTTGAGGAGGAGAGTCTGCTCTTC.

V is TRBV19 and J is TRBJ1-1; D is possibly TRBD1 (6 bases). V shed 6 bases and J shed 7 bases, with 21 bases lying between them. CDR3 size: 15 residues. The germline V gene encodes CDR1 LNHDA and CDR2 SQIVND (reference sequence). The CDR3 sequence: CASRLAGGLLGEAFF. The CDR3 bases are TGTGCCAGTAGGCTCGCGGGGGGCCTTCTCGGTGAAGCTTTCTTT.

The V gene is TRBV29-1, the J gene TRBJ2-1; TRBD1 might be the D (6 bases). Trimming pared 3 bases from V and 10 bases from J, leaving 25 bases between. Per the germline V gene, CDR1 is SQVTM and CDR2 is ANQGSEA. CDR3 length: 16 residues. Written as DNA, the CDR3 is TGCAGCGTTGAGAAAACTCGGGACAAAATATTAGGGGAGCAGTTCTTC. Translated, it gives CSVEKTRDKILGEQFF.